Here is one TCR beta chain with its context. This sample was included in a study of blood T cell repertoires in COVID-19. Study-level background: The samples span acute and convalescent COVID-19 from the United States, Italy and Spain. From T cells, B-cell-depleted T cells, or PBMCs came the material, which was cDNA or gDNA.

Recovered status in Cohort 3 required two negative PCRs, clearance, or symptom resolution. Trimming took off 6 bases at V and 0 bases at J, with 11 bases between the two ends. The germline gives CDR1 SNHLY, CDR2 FYNNEI. The CDR3 covers 15 residues. Original processing methods: Estimated nucleated cell counts came from reference gene primer amplification. Clones were sequenced by immunoSEQ multiplex PCR, and TCRdb holds only the in-frame ones, with some missing. For V, J and clone size, that table is used; D and trimming come from the DNA. Among some 530,000 clones listed, about 85% were seen once. The J gene is TRBJ2-2, the V gene TRBV2; a weak D match, TRBD1 (5 bases). The receptor comes from a woman between 55 and 75 years old who had recovered from COVID-19. The sample comprised PBMCs or T cells enriched from blood (not recorded which). The CDR3 DNA follows: TGTGCCAGCAGCGCCCAGGGCGCGAACACCGGGGAGCTGTTTTTT. Amino acid sequence: CASSAQGANTGELFF.